This TCR beta chain comes out of a study of cytomegalovirus exposure and HLA in healthy donors. The CDR3 runs 12 residues. The V end was cut by 3 bases, the J end by 9 bases, with 12 bases between. CDR1 is SQVTM, CDR2 ANQGSEA, per germline. PCR employed 60 Vbeta and 13 Jbeta primers. The data were produced by immunoSEQ multiplex PCR, yet TCRdb's version contains in-frame clones alone and is incomplete. Here the sample spans about 160,000 clones, roughly 80% being singletons. Sequencing was done on a sample of PBMCs. The receptor was isolated from a man under 40 in good health and CMV-seropositive. The chain carries TRBV29-1 and TRBJ2-1; D uncertain. CDR3 region: CSVETEAVEQFF. The CDR3 DNA reads TGCAGCGTTGAGACCGAGGCAGTTGAGCAGTTCTTC.